The 21 T cell receptor beta chains below come from one sample, sequenced in a study of shared clonotypes between healthy human individuals. This table comes from immunoSEQ multiplex PCR, and its TCRdb copy is limited to in-frame clones, with some not included. Of about 2.4 million clones listed, approximately 93% are singletons. The sequencing input was naive CD4+ T cells from PBMCs. Subset meaning: CD45RA+ positively selected. These receptor sequences come from a man younger than 35 in good health. Some clones in this sample may be carry-over from other donors' samples.

Comments on this clone: In the same sample, other DNA sequences code for this CDR3. The chain links TRBV5-1 to TRBJ1-2, with D tentatively TRBD1 (5 bases). Germline CDR1 SGHRS, CDR2 YFSETQ. V was shortened by 2 bases and J by 3 bases, with 8 bases between the two germline ends. The CDR3 is 13 amino acids. The CDR3 DNA follows: TGCGCCAGCAGCTTCGGGACGGACTATGGCTACACCTTC. Translation gives CASSFGTDYGYTF.

The chain carries TRBV30 and TRBJ2-1; 8 bases are a match to TRBD2. J was trimmed by 6 bases and V by 5 bases; bases with no gene match: 6. The CDR3 has 13 amino acids. Per the germline V gene, CDR1 is GTSNPN and CDR2 is SVGIG (reference sequence). The CDR3 nucleotides are TGTGCCTGGGGTCCCGGGACTAGCAATGAGCAGTTCTTC. Amino acid sequence: CAWGPGTSNEQFF.

The rearrangement joins TRBV19 to TRBJ1-1; tentative D call: TRBD1 (6 bases). The V end was cut by 11 bases, the J end by 4 bases, with 17 bases between. The CDR3 spans 13 residues. Germline V lookup: CDR1 LNHDA, CDR2 SQIVND (reference sequence). CDR3 amino acids: CAVNRASGTEAFF. Here the CDR3 DNA reads TGTGCCGTAAACAGGGCCTCCGGCACTGAAGCTTTCTTT.

The V and J genes are TRBV19 and TRBJ2-1, with 8 bases fitting TRBD2. V lost 5 bases, J lost 7 bases, and 19 bases stayed unmatched. The CDR3 runs 18 residues. CDR1 and CDR2 from the germline V gene are LNHDA and SQIVND (reference sequence). In DNA form, the CDR3 reads TGTGCCAGTAGTGTCGGACCAAGGACTAGCCGGAATAAGAATGAGCAGTTCTTC. Its translation is CASSVGPRTSRNKNEQFF.

This rearrangement joins TRBV30 to TRBJ2-7; tentatively, D is TRBD2 (6 bases). The CDR3 has 13 residues. The V end lost 5 bases, the J end lost 6 bases, and 17 bases lay between the germline ends. Germline CDR1 is GTSNPN and CDR2 is SVGIG (reference sequence). The CDR3 protein is CAWGRRGSTEQYF. DNA of the CDR3: TGTGCCTGGGGGAGGAGGGGTTCGACCGAGCAGTACTTC.

V and J are TRBV7-8 and TRBJ2-3; the match to TRBD2 covers 8 bases. The germline V gene has CDR1 SGHVS and CDR2 FQNEAQ. Trimming took 5 bases from V and 8 from J; bases not matched to a gene: 12. The CDR3 has 15 amino acids. The DNA of the CDR3 is TGTGCCAGCAGCCCGGGGGGGACTGTGGGAGGTACGCAGTATTTT. Residues: CASSPGGTVGGTQYF.

The chain has TRBV19 and TRBJ2-5; 10 bases are shared with TRBD2. Unmatched junction bases numbered 9, after V lost 10 bases and J lost 4 bases. The CDR3 consists of 14 residues. Germline values: CDR1 LNHDA, CDR2 SQIVND (reference sequence). The CDR3 spells CATRTSGGRETQYF. In DNA, the CDR3 is TGTGCCACCAGGACTAGCGGAGGGAGAGAGACCCAGTACTTC.

On this clone itself: Other DNA sequences in the sample encode the same CDR3. This rearrangement joins TRBV7-2 to TRBJ2-7; 10 bases map to TRBD2. V lost 1 base to trimming and J lost 3 bases; unmatched junction nucleotides: 3. This CDR3 contains 15 residues. Germline assignment: CDR1 SGHTA and CDR2 FQGNSA. This chain's CDR3 is CASSLGLAGYYEQYF. The CDR3 coding sequence is TGTGCCAGCAGCTTAGGACTAGCGGGTTACTACGAGCAGTACTTC.

The chain carries TRBV19 and TRBJ2-1; 15 bases match TRBD2. V lost 5 bases to trimming and J lost 1 base; unmatched junction nucleotides: 6. Germline lookup yields CDR1 LNHDA and CDR2 SQIVND (reference sequence). The CDR3 loop spans 18 amino acids. The DNA of the CDR3 is TGTGCCAGTAGTCCCGGACTAGCGGGAGGGCCTTCCTACAATGAGCAGTTCTTC. It translates to CASSPGLAGGPSYNEQFF. Looking up the rest from reference TRBV19 and TRBJ2-1 gives the full variable domain: DGGITQSPKYLFRKEGQNVTLSCEQNLNHDAMYWYRQDPGQGLRLIYYSQIVNDFQKGDIAEGYSVSREKKESFPLTVTSAQKNPTAFYLCASSPGLAGGPSYNEQFFGPGTRLTVL.

This chain uses TRBV28 with TRBJ2-3; no clear D gene. This CDR3 has 12 residues. V lost 1 base, J lost 4 bases, and 3 bases lay in between. Germline loops: CDR1 MDHEN, CDR2 SYDVKM. The CDR3 here is CASSLYADTQYF. Written as DNA, the CDR3 is TGTGCCAGCAGTTTATACGCAGATACGCAGTATTTT.

This clone turned up a few times. The rearrangement links TRBV7-2 to TRBJ1-1; possible D gene TRBD1, 6 bases. The V gene's germline CDR1 is SGHTA and CDR2 FQGNSA. The V end lost 5 bases, the J end lost 5 bases, and 12 bases lay between the germline ends. The CDR3 is made up of 13 amino acids. In nucleotides, the CDR3 is TGTGCCAGCAGCCCCCGGGGGCCGACTGAAGCTTTCTTT. It yields the protein CASSPRGPTEAFF.

The rearrangement uses TRBV19 and TRBJ2-1, with TRBD2 identical over 9 bases. Germline values: CDR1 LNHDA, CDR2 SQIVND (reference sequence). The CDR3 consists of 14 residues. After removal of 4 bases from V and 7 bases from J, the junction contained 5 bases not matched to a gene. The CDR3 spells CASSNSGSWNEQFF. For the CDR3, the DNA is TGTGCCAGTAGTAATAGCGGGAGTTGGAATGAGCAGTTCTTC. The full variable domain, its missing parts supplied by reference TRBV19 and TRBJ2-1, is DGGITQSPKYLFRKEGQNVTLSCEQNLNHDAMYWYRQDPGQGLRLIYYSQIVNDFQKGDIAEGYSVSREKKESFPLTVTSAQKNPTAFYLCASSNSGSWNEQFFGPGTRLTVL.

The chain employs TRBV28 and TRBJ1-3; D is unclear. V lost 3 bases and J lost 0, with 12 bases in between. The germline V gene has CDR1 MDHEN and CDR2 SYDVKM. The CDR3 is 16 residues long. The CDR3 is CASSFVKASSGNTIYF. The CDR3 region has the DNA TGTGCCAGCAGTTTTGTGAAGGCTTCCTCTGGAAACACCATATATTTT.

The rearrangement joins TRBV11-2 to TRBJ2-5; D is uncertain. The CDR3 covers 13 residues. Trimming removed 2 bases from V and 5 bases from J, with 9 bases in between. Germline CDR1 SGHAT, CDR2 FQNNGV. CDR3 region: CASSLLSGETQYF. In DNA, the CDR3 is TGTGCCAGCAGCTTATTGTCCGGGGAGACCCAGTACTTC.

This clone was counted once. The chain joins TRBV11-3 to TRBJ2-1, with D perhaps matching TRBD2 (6 bases). CDR1 and CDR2 (germline): SGHNT, YENEEA. The CDR3 is 15 amino acids. Trimming removed 0 bases from V and 3 bases from J, with 9 bases in between. The DNA for the CDR3 is TGTGCCAGCAGCTTAGATCTAGCGAGCTACAATGAGCAGTTCTTC. Its translation is CASSLDLASYNEQFF. Full variable domain (missing parts from reference TRBV11-3 and TRBJ2-1): EAGVVQSPRYKIIEKKQPVAFWCNPISGHNTLYWYLQNLGQGPELLIRYENEEAVDDSQLPKDRFSAERLKGVDSTLKIQPAELGDSAVYLCASSLDLASYNEQFFGPGTRLTVL.

The chain couples TRBV5-1 to TRBJ2-3, with D maybe TRBD1 (6 bases). The CDR3 sequence is 15 residues long. Germline loops: CDR1 SGHRS, CDR2 YFSETQ. The germline V and J ends were trimmed by 6 bases and 1 base, with 15 bases remaining between them. The CDR3 protein is CASTLGAGGTDTQYF. The CDR3 DNA is TGCGCCAGCACCCTGGGGGCGGGTGGCACAGATACGCAGTATTTT.

J is TRBJ1-2 and V is TRBV4-1; D gene uncertain. V lost 0 bases, J lost 4 bases, and 12 bases lay in between. This CDR3 is built from 15 residues. Looked up from germline, CDR1 is MGHRA and CDR2 is YSYEKL. The CDR3 nucleotides are TGCGCCAGCAGCCAAGATCTCGTGACGGTCTATGGCTACACCTTC. This translates into CASSQDLVTVYGYTF.

The table lists this clone with a few counts. This chain joins TRBV19 and TRBJ1-1, with D possibly TRBD1 on 5 matching bases. Per germline, CDR1 LNHDA and CDR2 SQIVND (reference sequence). The CDR3 totals 12 residues. V was pared by 3 bases and J by 5 bases, with 7 bases between. As DNA, the CDR3 is TGTGCCAGTAGTATGTCAGGGACTGAAGCTTTCTTT. Translated: CASSMSGTEAFF.

The chain employs TRBV19 and TRBJ2-1, with D perhaps TRBD2 (6 bases). Trimming took off 3 bases at V and 6 bases at J, with 15 bases between the two ends. The germline CDR1 and CDR2 sequences are LNHDA and SQIVND (reference sequence). The CDR3 is 15 residues long. The CDR3 nucleotides are TGTGCCAGTAGTATCGCGCGCGGGGAGCCCAATGAGCAGTTCTTC. Its translation: CASSIARGEPNEQFF. Combining the CDR3 with reference TRBV19 and TRBJ2-1 gives the whole variable domain DGGITQSPKYLFRKEGQNVTLSCEQNLNHDAMYWYRQDPGQGLRLIYYSQIVNDFQKGDIAEGYSVSREKKESFPLTVTSAQKNPTAFYLCASSIARGEPNEQFFGPGTRLTVL.

The rearrangement uses TRBV5-1 and TRBJ2-5; 10 bases map to TRBD1. This CDR3 has 14 residues. Germline V lookup: CDR1 SGHRS, CDR2 YFSETQ. V was pared by 7 bases and J by 5 bases, with 8 bases of the junction left unmatched. Here the CDR3 reads CASGTTGGAETQYF. The CDR3, as DNA: TGCGCCAGCGGAACGACAGGGGGCGCCGAGACCCAGTACTTC.

This chain links TRBV7-2 with TRBJ2-7, with D possibly TRBD2 on 6 matching bases. V was pared by 1 base and J by 2 bases, with 15 bases between. This CDR3 contains 16 residues. Germline V gene lookup returns CDR1 SGHTA and CDR2 FQGNSA. The CDR3 nucleotides read TGTGCCAGCAGCTTAGGAGGGCGGGGAGCCCCCTACGAGCAGTACTTC. Translated, it gives CASSLGGRGAPYEQYF. The full variable domain, completed using reference TRBV7-2 and TRBJ2-7, is GAGVSQSPSNKVTEKGKDVELRCDPISGHTALYWYRQSLGQGLEFLIYFQGNSAPDKSGLPSDRFSAERTGGSVSTLTIQRTQQEDSAVYLCASSLGGRGAPYEQYFGPGTRLTVT.